The TCR beta chain described here comes from a study of blood T cell repertoires in COVID-19. With V trimmed by 0 bases and J by 1 base, 7 bases remained unmatched. In germline, CDR1 is SGHRS, CDR2 YFSETQ. The CDR3 sequence is 16 residues long. Some clones are missing from TCRdb's copy, which holds only in-frame ones; the method was immunoSEQ multiplex PCR. The sample has about 64,000 clones; about 90% are singletons. This receptor was taken from a woman aged 60-75 years with COVID-19, enrolled during active disease. Material: peripheral blood. The V gene is TRBV5-1, the J gene TRBJ2-7; 7 positions agree with TRBD1. The CDR3 region is CASSLVGTEISYEQYF. The CDR3 nucleotides are TGCGCCAGCAGCTTGGTGGGGACAGAAATTTCCTACGAGCAGTACTTC. Together with reference TRBV5-1 and TRBJ2-7, the CDR3 gives the full variable domain: KAGVTQTPRYLIKTRGQQVTLSCSPISGHRSVSWYQQTPGQGLQFLFEYFSETQRNKGNFPGRFSGRQFSNSRSEMNVSTLELGDSALYLCASSLVGTEISYEQYFGPGTRLTVT.